This passage covers 16 T cell receptor beta chains from one sample sequenced in a study of cytomegalovirus exposure and HLA in healthy donors. The PCR employed 60 Vbeta primers together with 13 Jbeta primers. The data were produced by immunoSEQ multiplex PCR, yet TCRdb's version contains in-frame clones alone and is incomplete. The repertoire holds 100,000 to 150,000 clones, with 81% as singletons. The sequencing input was PBMCs. These receptors were collected from a man younger than 35 in good health and CMV-seropositive.

This chain joins TRBV12-5 and TRBJ2-3, with 16 bases matching TRBD2. This CDR3 comprises 16 residues. In germline, CDR1 is LGHNT, CDR2 FRNRAP. Unmatched junction bases numbered 5, after V lost 7 bases and J lost 4 bases. The CDR3 DNA reads TGTGCTAGTGCCCAGGGACTAGCGGGGGGGCCAGATACGCAGTATTTT. It specifies CASAQGLAGGPDTQYF.

The chain combines TRBV18 with TRBJ2-5; the D gene is possibly TRBD1 (6 bases). The V gene's germline CDR1 is KGHSH and CDR2 LQKENI. This CDR3 region has 13 residues. V dropped 2 bases and J dropped 5 bases, with 9 bases sitting between them. CDR3 residues: CASSPGQGETQYF. CDR3 nucleotide sequence: TGTGCCAGCTCACCAGGGCAGGGGGAGACCCAGTACTTC.

The chain employs TRBV19 and TRBJ2-1; perhaps TRBD2 as D (6 bases). The CDR3 is 16 amino acids. Trimming cost V 4 bases and J 3 bases, with 16 bases left between them. Per the germline V gene, CDR1 is LNHDA and CDR2 is SQIVND (reference sequence). In DNA form, the CDR3 reads TGTGCCAGTAGTACCCAGGGCGGGGAGCACTACAATGAGCAGTTCTTC. Residues: CASSTQGGEHYNEQFF. Full variable domain (remainder filled in from reference TRBV19 and TRBJ2-1): DGGITQSPKYLFRKEGQNVTLSCEQNLNHDAMYWYRQDPGQGLRLIYYSQIVNDFQKGDIAEGYSVSREKKESFPLTVTSAQKNPTAFYLCASSTQGGEHYNEQFFGPGTRLTVL.

This chain joins TRBV27 and TRBJ1-2, with 8 nucleotides matching TRBD1. Germline lookup yields CDR1 MNHEY and CDR2 SMNVEV (reference sequence). CDR3 length equals 14 residues. The junction had 0 bases not matched to a gene; V was cut back by 3 bases and J by 0 bases. The CDR3 sequence: CASSLDRANYGYTF. The CDR3 coding sequence is TGTGCCAGCAGTTTGGACAGGGCTAACTATGGCTACACCTTC.

The V call is TRBV7-9, the J call TRBJ2-2; 7 nucleotides match TRBD1. The CDR3 length is 14 residues. Losses at the gene ends were 10 bases for V and 7 bases for J; bases not matched to a gene: 12. Germline V gene data show CDR1 as SEHNR and CDR2 as FQNEAQ (reference sequence). This chain's CDR3 is CATSPRQGIGELFF. The CDR3 coding sequence is TGTGCCACGTCGCCGCGACAGGGAATCGGGGAGCTGTTTTTT.

The chain carries TRBV5-1 and TRBJ2-7; D not certain. V lost 2 bases and J 6 bases, leaving 21 bases between the germline ends. Germline CDR1 SGHRS, CDR2 YFSETQ. The CDR3 sequence is 16 residues long. The CDR3 reads CASSLIIDGDAGEQYF. CDR3 bases: TGCGCCAGCAGCTTAATTATTGACGGCGATGCAGGCGAGCAGTACTTC.

This chain joins TRBV15 and TRBJ2-1, with 9 bases aligning to TRBD1. With 5 bases clipped from V and 12 bases from J, the junction kept 14 bases outside the gene matches. This CDR3 contains 15 residues. Germline values: CDR1 LNHNV, CDR2 YYDKDF (reference sequence). The CDR3 DNA sequence: TGTGCCACCAGCCCGGAGGGACAGGGAGAGGGTGGGCAGTTCTTC. It codes for CATSPEGQGEGGQFF.

This chain connects TRBV30 to TRBJ1-3; no clear D. V shed 2 bases and J shed 3 bases, with 14 bases lying between them. The V gene's germline CDR1 is GTSNPN and CDR2 SVGIG (reference sequence). CDR3 length equals 15 residues. The CDR3 DNA sequence: TGTGCCTGGAGTCCTTCTCTAACGGGTGGAAACACCATATATTTT. Translating gives CAWSPSLTGGNTIYF.

The chain uses TRBV10-2 and TRBJ2-5; the D is unclear. The germline CDR1 and CDR2 sequences are WSHSY and SAAADI. This CDR3 is built from 16 residues. Trimming took 1 base from V and 2 from J, leaving 14 bases between them. The DNA of the CDR3 is TGCGCCAGCAGTGAGTTCTTCGGCAGACATCAAGAGACCCAGTACTTC. Translating gives CASSEFFGRHQETQYF.

This chain connects TRBV9 to TRBJ2-7; 7 positions match TRBD1. J gave up 2 bases and V 0 bases, and 5 bases lay outside the gene matches. The CDR3 loop spans 15 amino acids. Germline V gives CDR1 SGDLS, CDR2 YYNGEE. This chain's CDR3 is CASSVAETGPYEQYF. The CDR3 coding sequence is TGTGCCAGCAGCGTAGCTGAGACAGGGCCCTACGAGCAGTACTTC.

V usage is TRBV5-1 and J usage is TRBJ1-2; unclear D gene. The V and J ends lost 0 bases and 1 base respectively, with 7 bases between them. The CDR3 extends over 14 amino acids. Germline-derived CDR1 and CDR2 are SGHRS and YFSETQ. DNA of the CDR3: TGCGCCAGCAGCTTGGACGGGTTTAACTATGGCTACACCTTC. Translated, it gives CASSLDGFNYGYTF.

The rearrangement joins TRBV19 to TRBJ1-5; 10 bases align to TRBD1. Germline V gene lookup returns CDR1 LNHDA and CDR2 SQIVND (reference sequence). The CDR3 is made up of 15 amino acids. With V trimmed by 3 bases and J by 3 bases, 2 bases remained unmatched. CDR3 sequence: CASSMGQGNNQPQHF. The CDR3 DNA reads TGTGCCAGTAGTATGGGACAGGGGAACAATCAGCCCCAGCATTTT. The full variable domain, completed using reference TRBV19 and TRBJ1-5, is DGGITQSPKYLFRKEGQNVTLSCEQNLNHDAMYWYRQDPGQGLRLIYYSQIVNDFQKGDIAEGYSVSREKKESFPLTVTSAQKNPTAFYLCASSMGQGNNQPQHFGDGTRLSIL.

A few counts support this clone. This chain joins TRBV11-2 and TRBJ2-5; TRBD2 aligns across 14 bases. V was clipped by 6 bases and J by 4 bases; unmatched bases: 13. This CDR3 spans 18 amino acids. Germline V gene sequence: CDR1 SGHAT, CDR2 FQNNGV. The CDR3 is CASSLPGLAGEVRETQYF. The CDR3 bases are TGTGCCAGCAGTCTTCCGGGACTAGCGGGAGAGGTGCGAGAGACCCAGTACTTC. Combining the CDR3 with reference TRBV11-2 and TRBJ2-5 gives the whole variable domain EAGVAQSPRYKIIEKRQSVAFWCNPISGHATLYWYQQILGQGPKLLIQFQNNGVVDDSQLPKDRFSAERLKGVDSTLKIQPAKLEDSAVYLCASSLPGLAGEVRETQYFGPGTRLLVL.

V is TRBV7-2 and J is TRBJ1-4; 8 bases map to TRBD1. The CDR3 contains 13 residues. From germline, CDR1 is SGHTA and CDR2 FQGNSA. Unmatched junction bases numbered 2, after V lost 3 bases and J lost 8 bases. The CDR3 nucleotides are TGTGCCAGCAGCTTCGGGGACAGGGAAAAACTGTTTTTT. Protein sequence: CASSFGDREKLFF.

This clone occurred a few times. The chain is built from TRBV7-2 and TRBJ1-2; weak D call: TRBD1 (6 bases). CDR1 SGHTA and CDR2 FQGNSA come from the germline V gene. The CDR3 covers 15 residues. Trimming shortened V by 3 bases and J by 8 bases, and 19 bases separated the two germline ends. The CDR3 spells CASSFNPFRGIGYTF. CDR3 bases: TGTGCCAGCAGCTTTAACCCATTCAGGGGCATCGGCTACACCTTC.

A few counts support this clone. The chain carries TRBV10-2 and TRBJ1-1; 8 bases line up with TRBD1. Germline CDR1 WSHSY, CDR2 SAAADI. The CDR3 loop spans 17 amino acids. Trimming took 7 bases from V and 5 from J; bases not matched to a gene: 18. CDR3: CASNLGRGRKGRTEAFF. The CDR3 DNA reads TGCGCCAGCAACTTGGGCAGGGGGCGTAAAGGTCGGACTGAAGCTTTCTTT.